This T cell receptor beta chain is from a study of CD8 T cells in Susac syndrome. This CDR3 comprises 14 residues. Germline assignment: CDR1 SGDLS and CDR2 YYNGEE. With 3 bases removed from V and 2 bases from J, the gap between germline ends came to 12 bases. Random hexamers were used to reverse transcribe an amount of roughly 0.45 to 1 ug RNA. Each CDR3 protein is one row after TCRdb ran MiXCR on the immunoSEQ multiplex PCR reads. This sample carries fewer than 350,000 distinct CDR3 sequences, over 75% of them seen once, and the ten largest clones take more than 0.15%. CD8+ and CD4+ T cells from blood underwent TCR beta sequencing, which was carried out in a high-throughput format.

The receptor comes from a human donor with multiple sclerosis. This chain uses TRBV9 with TRBJ2-7; no clear D gene. Sequencing input: CD8+ T cells from PBMCs. The CDR3 DNA sequence: TGTGCCAGCAGCGGACCAGGTTCCACCTACGAGCAGTACTTC. This codes for CASSGPGSTYEQYF.